The 5 T cell receptor beta chains below come from one sample, sequenced in a study of blood T cell repertoires in COVID-19. Produced via immunoSEQ multiplex PCR; TCRdb's table is partial and in-frame only. The data show about 99,000 clones, about 83% seen once. Sequenced input: peripheral blood. These receptors all stem from a man in his sixties or seventies with active or convalescent COVID-19.

This clone was counted a few times. The chain carries TRBV7-2 and TRBJ2-7; TRBD2 matches 7 bases. CDR1 is SGHTA and CDR2 is FQGNSA in the germline V gene. Unmatched junction bases numbered 1, after V lost 2 bases and J lost 3 bases. The CDR3 length is 13 residues. CDR3 DNA sequence: TGTGCCAGCAGCTTAACGGGGGGCTACGAGCAGTACTTC. It specifies CASSLTGGYEQYF.

The chain combines TRBV9 with TRBJ2-1; 11 bases are a match to TRBD2. V lost 3 bases, J lost 6 bases, and 5 bases stayed unmatched. Germline V gives CDR1 SGDLS, CDR2 YYNGEE. CDR3 length equals 15 residues. The CDR3: CASSALAGGFNEQFF. The DNA for the CDR3 is TGTGCCAGCAGCGCCCTAGCGGGGGGTTTCAATGAGCAGTTCTTC.

This sequence joins TRBV19 and TRBJ2-1, with 7 bases lining up with TRBD2. The CDR3 covers 16 residues. Germline V gives CDR1 LNHDA, CDR2 SQIVND (reference sequence). V shed 1 base and J 0 bases; nucleotides not matched to a gene: 3. As DNA, the CDR3 is TGTGCCAGTAGTATAGCCGGGACTAACTCCTACAATGAGCAGTTCTTC. Its translation is CASSIAGTNSYNEQFF.

The chain has TRBV5-1 and TRBJ1-2; D ambiguous. This CDR3 comprises 13 residues. The germline V and J ends were trimmed by 4 bases and 8 bases, with 15 bases remaining between them. Germline lookup yields CDR1 SGHRS and CDR2 YFSETQ. The CDR3 region is CASSPESRNGYTF. Here the CDR3 DNA reads TGCGCCAGCAGCCCGGAATCGAGGAACGGCTACACCTTC.

The chain combines TRBV5-6 with TRBJ1-2, with 12 bases that match TRBD1. J was trimmed by 3 bases and V by 3 bases; bases with no gene match: 3. CDR3 length equals 15 residues. In germline, CDR1 is SGHDT, CDR2 YYEEEE. CDR3 region: CASSSGTGGDYGYTF. Here the CDR3 DNA reads TGTGCCAGCAGCTCGGGGACAGGGGGCGACTATGGCTACACCTTC.